This T cell receptor (beta chain) was sequenced for a study of blood T cell repertoires in COVID-19. Study-level background: PBMCs, B-cell-depleted T cells, or T cells provided the cDNA or gDNA that made up the material.

Produced via immunoSEQ multiplex PCR; TCRdb's table is partial and in-frame only. The table shows roughly 430,000 clones, with roughly 84% occurring only once. Assignments of participants to cohorts depended upon their own reported clinical history. V was trimmed by 4 bases and J by 4 bases, leaving 11 bases between them. CDR1 is SNHLY, CDR2 FYNNEI, per germline. The CDR3 totals 13 residues. Sequenced input: PBMCs or T cells enriched from blood (not recorded which). This sequence joins TRBV2 and TRBJ2-7; a possible D gene is TRBD2 (5 bases). The sequence was collected from a young woman who had been exposed to COVID-19. The CDR3: CASSVRLAYEQYF. DNA for the CDR3: TGTGCCAGCAGTGTAAGGCTAGCTTACGAGCAGTACTTC. Combining the CDR3 with reference TRBV2 and TRBJ2-7 gives the whole variable domain EPEVTQTPSHQVTQMGQEVILRCVPISNHLYFYWYRQILGQKVEFLVSFYNNEISEKSEIFDDQFSVERPDGSNFTLKIRSTKLEDSAMYFCASSVRLAYEQYFGPGTRLTVT.